This TCR beta chain was found in a study of response to subunit inactivated influenza vaccine. Whole-study findings and limits: The authors suggested that every seasonal influenza vaccination recruits few new T cells.

This CDR3 is built from 15 residues. Per germline, CDR1 LGHNA and CDR2 YNFKEQ. The trim removed 2 bases at V and 6 bases at J, leaving 6 bases unmatched. TCRdb re-called the RT-PCR reads through MiXCR, storing one row per CDR3 protein. Of roughly 780,000 distinct CDR3 sequences detected, 15% to 20% appear once; the ten largest clones hold approximately 10%. Ten or more counts support this clonotype. Its target is not known. This chain joins TRBV4-2 and TRBJ1-5; 8 bases are a match to TRBD1. This receptor was identified in a man aged 45-65 years who received an inactivated influenza vaccine. The sequencing used PBMCs from blood, collected roughly 5 days after vaccination. The CDR3 DNA sequence: TGTGCCAGCAGCCAAACGACAGGGGTTGGTCAGCCCCAGCATTTT. Its protein product is CASSQTTGVGQPQHF.